The clone carrying this TCR beta chain was picked up one time. CDR1 and CDR2 from the germline V gene are MRHNA and SNTAGT. V trimming: 2 bases; J trimming: 8 bases; junction bases outside the gene matches: 14. The CDR3 contains 16 residues. The data were obtained in a study of glioma-infiltrating T cells after dendritic cell vaccination. The time point is: after dendritic cell vaccination, including at tumor progression/relapse. Clones were sequenced by immunoSEQ multiplex PCR, and TCRdb holds only the in-frame ones, with some missing. The sample comprises about 90,000 clones, less than 90% of which are singletons, and roughly 6.8% rests with the top ten.

This TCR was sampled from a human donor with glioblastoma. The genes are TRBV6-4 and TRBJ1-2; 7 bases are shared with TRBD1. Sequences were derived from blood, sampled after dendritic cell vaccination. The CDR3 bases are TGTGCCAGCAGTGACCGGGGACAGATGGAAACAGGAGGCTACACCTTC. Translation gives CASSDRGQMETGGYTF.